The sequence of this T cell receptor (beta chain) was determined in a study of blood T cell repertoires in COVID-19. Study in general: PBMCs, B-cell-depleted T cells, or T cells provided the cDNA or gDNA that made up the material.

Generated by immunoSEQ multiplex PCR, the TCRdb table keeps only in-frame clones and is missing some. This table has some 40,000 clones, around four fifths appearing once. V was pared by 4 bases and J by 1 base, with 8 bases of the junction left unmatched. CDR3 size: 16 residues. Germline V gene lookup returns CDR1 SGHTA and CDR2 FQGNSA. Sequencing was carried out using peripheral blood. The TCR comes from a woman aged 80 or older with acute or convalescent COVID-19. The chain uses TRBV7-2 and TRBJ2-3, with 7 bases fitting TRBD2. The CDR3 sequence: CASSSPGGTRTDTQYF. As DNA, the CDR3 is TGTGCCAGCAGCTCTCCCGGGGGGACCCGCACAGATACGCAGTATTTT.